Below are 8 T cell receptor beta chains sequenced from a single sample in a study of T cell responses to AZD1222 COVID-19 vaccine. Some clones are missing from TCRdb's copy, which holds only in-frame ones; the method was immunoSEQ multiplex PCR. The sample comprises more than 85,000 clones, around four fifths of which are singletons, and 20% to 25% rests with the top ten. Sequenced here: peripheral blood, sampled on day 0 of AZD1222 vaccination. The receptors were gathered from an adult in good health.

The rearrangement links TRBV5-6 to TRBJ2-7; the D is unclear. This CDR3 contains 14 residues. CDR1 SGHDT and CDR2 YYEEEE come from the germline V gene. V was cut by 4 bases and J by 1 base, with 12 bases left in between. The CDR3 nucleotides read TGTGCCAGCAGCGCTAATATCGGGTCCTACGAGCAGTACTTC. The encoded protein is CASSANIGSYEQYF.

The chain couples TRBV19 to TRBJ2-3; TRBD2 agrees at 10 bases. This CDR3 is 15 amino acids long. CDR1 LNHDA and CDR2 SQIVND come from the germline V gene (reference sequence). With V trimmed by 6 bases and J by 4 bases, 7 bases remained unmatched. DNA of the CDR3: TGTGCCAGTAGCGAGCGGGAGGGCCTGTCAGATACGCAGTATTTT. As protein: CASSEREGLSDTQYF.

The chain has TRBV5-1 and TRBJ1-4; 8 bases are a match to TRBD1. This CDR3 spans 16 amino acids. Looked up from germline, CDR1 is SGHRS and CDR2 is YFSETQ. V was pared by 4 bases and J by 3 bases, with 8 bases of the junction left unmatched. Here the CDR3 reads CASSTGTGASNEKLFF. Written as DNA, the CDR3 is TGCGCCAGCAGCACTGGGACAGGAGCCTCTAATGAAAAACTGTTTTTT. Filled out from reference TRBV5-1 and TRBJ1-4, the complete variable domain reads KAGVTQTPRYLIKTRGQQVTLSCSPISGHRSVSWYQQTPGQGLQFLFEYFSETQRNKGNFPGRFSGRQFSNSRSEMNVSTLELGDSALYLCASSTGTGASNEKLFFGSGTQLSVL.

The DNA for the CDR3 is TGTGCCAGCAGCGGACAGCGGTATGGAACCTACGAGCAGTACTTC. Translation: CASSGQRYGTYEQYF. The rearrangement joins TRBV28 to TRBJ2-7; D is possibly TRBD1 (6 bases). The CDR3 has 15 residues. V was shortened by 6 bases and J by 2 bases, with 17 bases between the two germline ends. Germline V gives CDR1 MDHEN, CDR2 SYDVKM.

This chain connects TRBV5-1 to TRBJ2-1; D remains ambiguous. With 0 bases removed from V and 1 base from J, the gap between germline ends came to 8 bases. Germline assignment: CDR1 SGHRS and CDR2 YFSETQ. The CDR3 runs 15 residues. CDR3 protein: CASSLGGVSYNEQFF. The CDR3 coding sequence is TGCGCCAGCAGCTTGGGTGGAGTATCCTACAATGAGCAGTTCTTC.

The chain employs TRBV27 and TRBJ1-1; weak D call: TRBD1 (5 bases). Germline V lookup: CDR1 MNHEY, CDR2 SMNVEV (reference sequence). The V end was cut by 4 bases, the J end by 3 bases, with 9 bases between. The CDR3 sequence is 13 residues long. In DNA form, the CDR3 reads TGTGCCAGCAGTTATGGGGGGTACACTGAAGCTTTCTTT. Translated: CASSYGGYTEAFF.

The chain combines TRBV6-5 with TRBJ2-1, with 10 bases lining up with TRBD2. CDR3 length: 14 residues. Germline CDR1 is MNHEY and CDR2 is SVGAGI. DNA for the CDR3: TGTGCTTCGGCCGGGGCTAGCGGGAGTTATGAGCAGTTCTTC. Its translation: CASAGASGSYEQFF.

This clone is a singleton in its sample. The chain uses TRBV28 and TRBJ1-4, with 7 bases identical to TRBD1. The CDR3 contains 15 residues. The V and J ends lost 2 bases and 5 bases, in that order; junction bases with no gene match: 5. CDR1 and CDR2 (germline): MDHEN, SYDVKM. The CDR3 reads CASSLKGTVNEKLFF. The CDR3, as DNA: TGTGCCAGCAGTTTAAAGGGGACAGTCAATGAAAAACTGTTTTTT.